The 20 T cell receptor beta chains below were found in one sample sequenced in a study of CXCR3-negative and CXCR3-positive naive CD8 T cells. Broader study findings: Naive CXCR3-positive cells had TRB CDR3s more hydrophobic than those of CXCR3-negative naive cells.

The TRB cDNA libraries were prepared by 5' RACE with UMI labels. TCRdb reprocessed the 5' RACE reads; each CDR3 protein has one entry and no DNA is given. This listing includes some 50,000 distinct CDR3 sequences. Antigens for these TCRs are unknown. Sequenced sample: naive CXCR3+ CD8+ T cells from blood. As for subset: CD45RO-CCR7+CD27+CD95- naive CD8+ T cells expressing CXCR3 (TNR3+). The origin of the receptors is a human donor in good health. Some clones in this sample may be carry-over from other donors' samples.

The chain links TRBV7-9 to TRBJ1-1; TCRdb designates TRBD1, a call that cannot be tested without DNA. The CDR3 sequence is 16 residues long. The germline V gene encodes CDR1 SEHNR and CDR2 FQNEAQ (reference sequence). The CDR3 sequence: CASSSSLSWGGTEAFF.

The V gene is TRBV2, the J gene TRBJ2-7; TCRdb picks TRBD1, but there is no DNA to check that call. Germline lookup yields CDR1 SNHLY and CDR2 FYNNEI. The CDR3 is made up of 15 amino acids. This chain's CDR3 is CASSEFGGAGYEQYF.

V is TRBV7-2 and J is TRBJ2-1; with no DNA, the TCRdb D assignment of TRBD2 cannot be verified. The CDR3 has 15 amino acids. The germline CDR1 and CDR2 sequences are SGHTA and FQGNSA. The CDR3 loop is CASSLGLAGENEQFF.

V gene TRBV5-6 combines with J gene TRBJ2-7; TCRdb's D call, TRBD1, is unchecked because there is no DNA. This CDR3 region has 15 residues. The germline V gene has CDR1 SGHDT and CDR2 YYEEEE. The chain's CDR3 is CASSLARQGYGEQYF.

The chain carries TRBV19 and TRBJ2-7; TCRdb calls TRBD1, which cannot be checked without DNA. The CDR3 has 13 amino acids. Germline CDR1 and CDR2: LNHDA and SQIVND (reference sequence). CDR3 in amino acids: CASSIGGAPEQYF.

The chain has TRBV29-1 and TRBJ1-2. The CDR3 extends over 15 amino acids. Germline V lookup: CDR1 SQVTM, CDR2 ANQGSEA. CDR3 loop: CSVEGWVTHYYGYTF. Full variable domain (missing parts from reference TRBV29-1 and TRBJ1-2): SAVISQKPSRDICQRGTSLTIQCQVDSQVTMMFWYRQQPGQSLTLIATANQGSEATYESGFVIDKFPISRPNLTFSTLTVSNMSPEDSSIYLCSVEGWVTHYYGYTFGSGTRLTVV.

The CDR3 sequence: CASSSPGGAYNEQFF. The chain employs TRBV12-3 or TRBV12-4 and TRBJ2-1; TCRdb names TRBD2, which stays unverified in the absence of DNA. The CDR3 totals 15 residues.

V is TRBV12-3 or TRBV12-4 and J is TRBJ2-5; checking the TCRdb D call of TRBD2 is not possible without DNA. The CDR3 spans 17 residues. The CDR3 spells CASSLVVAGGPRETQYF.

The rearrangement uses TRBV25-1 and TRBJ2-2; as DNA is missing, the TRBD2 call by TCRdb cannot be tested. The CDR3 is made up of 16 amino acids. Germline CDR1 MGHDK, CDR2 SYGVNS. The CDR3 is CASSEWVGPNTGELFF.

The V call is TRBV28, the J call TRBJ2-3; TCRdb's D gene call, TRBD2, goes unchecked for lack of DNA. The CDR3 covers 15 residues. Germline lookup yields CDR1 MDHEN and CDR2 SYDVKM. CDR3 protein: CASSFVGSSGDTQYF.

The V and J genes are TRBV6-4 and TRBJ1-6. This CDR3 has 15 residues. Per germline, CDR1 MRHNA and CDR2 SNTAGT. The CDR3 sequence: CASRDRFSYNSPLHF.

The chain links TRBV6-2 or TRBV6-3 to TRBJ1-4. This CDR3 spans 11 amino acids. The germline CDR1 and CDR2 sequences are MNHEY and SVGEGT. Here the CDR3 reads CASGLSGKLFF.

The rearrangement joins TRBV6-4 to TRBJ1-2. The CDR3 length is 12 residues. Germline V gives CDR1 MRHNA, CDR2 SNTAGT. The CDR3 is CASSDGWLGYAF.

The chain recombines TRBV7-6 with TRBJ2-7. Germline CDR1 is SGHVS and CDR2 is FNYEAQ. The CDR3 length is 13 residues. CDR3 sequence reads: CASSQDLTYEQYF.

The chain joins TRBV28 to TRBJ1-5; the D call from TCRdb, TRBD1, cannot be confirmed without DNA. Germline CDR1 is MDHEN and CDR2 is SYDVKM. The CDR3 has 14 residues. CDR3 protein: CASSSQGGNQPQHF. Combining the CDR3 with reference TRBV28 and TRBJ1-5 gives the whole variable domain DVKVTQSSRYLVKRTGEKVFLECVQDMDHENMFWYRQDPGLGLRLIYFSYDVKMKEKGDIPEGYSVSREKKERFSLILESASTNQTSMYLCASSSQGGNQPQHFGDGTRLSIL.

The chain employs TRBV6-6 and TRBJ1-5; the TCRdb D gene call, TRBD1, has no DNA to confirm it. In germline, CDR1 is MNHNY, CDR2 SVGAGI (reference sequence). The length of the CDR3 is 13 residues. CDR3 sequence: CASSTGGPQPQHF.

The chain uses TRBV7-2 and TRBJ2-1; the D gene TCRdb calls, TRBD2, cannot be checked with no DNA. CDR1 and CDR2 from the germline V gene are SGHTA and FQGNSA. This CDR3 comprises 17 residues. CDR3: CASTGPAASGVVNEQFF.

This chain joins TRBV12-3 or TRBV12-4 and TRBJ2-7; TCRdb outputs TRBD1, but without DNA this stays unchecked. The CDR3 sequence is 14 residues long. CDR3: CASSIAGGIYEQYF.

The CDR3 sequence: CASSLRDRGTDTQYF. The gene calls are TRBV7-9 and TRBJ2-3; TCRdb names TRBD1, which stays unverified in the absence of DNA. The CDR3 is made up of 15 amino acids. Germline-derived CDR1 and CDR2 are SEHNR and FQNEAQ (reference sequence).

The chain carries TRBV12-3 or TRBV12-4 and TRBJ2-7; the D call of TRBD1 rests on TCRdb alone, since no DNA is present to check it. The CDR3 is 13 residues long. The CDR3 here is CASSTHPGSEQYF.